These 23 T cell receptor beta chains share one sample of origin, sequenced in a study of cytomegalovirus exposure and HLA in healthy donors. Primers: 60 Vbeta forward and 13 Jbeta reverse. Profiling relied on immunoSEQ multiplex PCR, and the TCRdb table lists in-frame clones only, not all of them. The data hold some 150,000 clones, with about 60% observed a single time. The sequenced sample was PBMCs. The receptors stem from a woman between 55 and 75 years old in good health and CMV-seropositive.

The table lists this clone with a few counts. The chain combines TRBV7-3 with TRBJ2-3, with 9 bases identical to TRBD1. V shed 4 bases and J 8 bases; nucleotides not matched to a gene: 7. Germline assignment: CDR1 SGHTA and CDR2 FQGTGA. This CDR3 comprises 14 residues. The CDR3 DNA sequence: TGTGCCAGCAGCTCCGGGACAGGGAGTGCTACGCAGTATTTT. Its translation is CASSSGTGSATQYF.

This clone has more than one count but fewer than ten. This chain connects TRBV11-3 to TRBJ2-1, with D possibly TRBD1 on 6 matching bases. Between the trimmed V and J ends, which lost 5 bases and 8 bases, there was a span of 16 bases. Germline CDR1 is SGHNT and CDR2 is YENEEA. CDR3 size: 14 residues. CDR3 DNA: TGTGCCAGCAGCCCACCTCAGGGGAAAGATGAGCAGTTCTTC. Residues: CASSPPQGKDEQFF.

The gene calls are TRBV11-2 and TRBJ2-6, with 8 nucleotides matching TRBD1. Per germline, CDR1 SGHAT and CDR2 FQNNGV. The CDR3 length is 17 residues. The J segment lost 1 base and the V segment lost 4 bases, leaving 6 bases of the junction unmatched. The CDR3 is CASSSGQGLSGANVLTF. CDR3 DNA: TGTGCCAGCAGCTCCGGACAGGGTTTATCTGGGGCCAACGTCCTGACTTTC.

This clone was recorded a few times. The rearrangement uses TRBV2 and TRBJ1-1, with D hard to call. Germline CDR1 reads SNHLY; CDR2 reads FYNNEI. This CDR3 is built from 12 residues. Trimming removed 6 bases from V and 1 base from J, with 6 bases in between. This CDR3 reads CASSRQNTEAFF. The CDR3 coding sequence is TGTGCCAGCAGCCGACAGAACACTGAAGCTTTCTTT.

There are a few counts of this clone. The CDR3 nucleotides read TGCGCCAGCAGCCGAACTCCCGGGACAGGGGAAGAAGCTTTCTTT. Translation: CASSRTPGTGEEAFF. V is TRBV4-1 and J is TRBJ1-1, with 10 bases identical to TRBD1. The CDR3 spans 15 residues. J was trimmed by 8 bases and V by 4 bases; bases with no gene match: 10. Looked up from germline, CDR1 is MGHRA and CDR2 is YSYEKL.

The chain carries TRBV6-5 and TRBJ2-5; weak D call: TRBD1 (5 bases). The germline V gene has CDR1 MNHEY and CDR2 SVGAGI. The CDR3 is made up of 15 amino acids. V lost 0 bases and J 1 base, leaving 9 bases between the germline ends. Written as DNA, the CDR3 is TGTGCCAGCAGTTACTCGGGGCGGCCCCAAGAGACCCAGTACTTC. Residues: CASSYSGRPQETQYF.

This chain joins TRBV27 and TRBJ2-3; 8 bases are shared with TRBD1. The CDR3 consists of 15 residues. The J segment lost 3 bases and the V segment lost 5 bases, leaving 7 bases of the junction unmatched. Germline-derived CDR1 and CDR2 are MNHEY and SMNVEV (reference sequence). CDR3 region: CASSPGQGRTDTQYF. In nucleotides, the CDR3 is TGTGCCAGCAGTCCTGGACAGGGAAGGACAGATACGCAGTATTTT.

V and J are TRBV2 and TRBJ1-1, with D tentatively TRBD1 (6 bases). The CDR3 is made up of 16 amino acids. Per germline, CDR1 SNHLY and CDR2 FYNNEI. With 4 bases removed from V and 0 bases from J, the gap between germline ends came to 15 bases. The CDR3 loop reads CASSGLQGGMNTEAFF. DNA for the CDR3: TGTGCCAGCAGTGGTTTACAGGGTGGGATGAACACTGAAGCTTTCTTT. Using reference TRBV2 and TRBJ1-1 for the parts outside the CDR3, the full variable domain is EPEVTQTPSHQVTQMGQEVILRCVPISNHLYFYWYRQILGQKVEFLVSFYNNEISEKSEIFDDQFSVERPDGSNFTLKIRSTKLEDSAMYFCASSGLQGGMNTEAFFGQGTRLTVV.

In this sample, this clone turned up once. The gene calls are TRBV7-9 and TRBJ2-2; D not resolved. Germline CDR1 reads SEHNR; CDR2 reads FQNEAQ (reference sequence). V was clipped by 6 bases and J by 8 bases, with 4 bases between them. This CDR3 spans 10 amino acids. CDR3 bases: TGTGCCAGCAGTCTTGGGGAGCTGTTTTTT. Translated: CASSLGELFF.

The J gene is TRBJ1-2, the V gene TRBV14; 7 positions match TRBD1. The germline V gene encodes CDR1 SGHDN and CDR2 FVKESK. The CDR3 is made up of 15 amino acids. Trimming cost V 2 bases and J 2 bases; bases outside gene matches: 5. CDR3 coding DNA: TGTGCCAGCAGCCAAACCGGGACAGCGAACTATGGCTACACCTTC. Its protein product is CASSQTGTANYGYTF.

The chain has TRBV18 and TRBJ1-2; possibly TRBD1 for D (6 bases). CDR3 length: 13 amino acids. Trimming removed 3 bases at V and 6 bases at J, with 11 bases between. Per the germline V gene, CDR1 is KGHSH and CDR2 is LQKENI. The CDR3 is CASSPSQGDGYTF. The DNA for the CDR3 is TGTGCCAGCTCACCCTCACAGGGTGATGGCTACACCTTC. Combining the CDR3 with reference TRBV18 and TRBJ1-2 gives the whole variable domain NAGVMQNPRHLVRRRGQEARLRCSPMKGHSHVYWYRQLPEEGLKFMVYLQKENIIDESGMPKERFSAEFPKEGPSILRIQQVVRGDSAAYFCASSPSQGDGYTFGSGTRLTVV.

CDR3 sequence reads: CSVRRGYEQYF. For the CDR3, the DNA is TGCAGCGTTCGAAGGGGGTACGAGCAGTACTTC. The genes are TRBV29-1 and TRBJ2-7; a possible D gene is TRBD1 (6 bases). Germline V gene sequence: CDR1 SQVTM, CDR2 ANQGSEA. The V gene lost 5 bases and the J gene lost 4 bases, with 9 bases spanning the gap. The CDR3 contains 11 residues.

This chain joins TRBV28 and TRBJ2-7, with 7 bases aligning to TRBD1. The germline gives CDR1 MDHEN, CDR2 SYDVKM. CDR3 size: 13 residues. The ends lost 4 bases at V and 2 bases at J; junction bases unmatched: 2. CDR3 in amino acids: CASSWTGTYEQYF. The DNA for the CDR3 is TGTGCCAGCAGTTGGACAGGAACCTACGAGCAGTACTTC.

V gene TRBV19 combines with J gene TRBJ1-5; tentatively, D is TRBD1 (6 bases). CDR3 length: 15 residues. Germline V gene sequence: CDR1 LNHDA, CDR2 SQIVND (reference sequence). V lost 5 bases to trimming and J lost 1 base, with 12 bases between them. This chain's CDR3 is CASSVQGRSNQPQHF. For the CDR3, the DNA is TGTGCCAGTAGTGTACAGGGTAGGAGCAATCAGCCCCAGCATTTT. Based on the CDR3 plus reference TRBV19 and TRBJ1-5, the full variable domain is DGGITQSPKYLFRKEGQNVTLSCEQNLNHDAMYWYRQDPGQGLRLIYYSQIVNDFQKGDIAEGYSVSREKKESFPLTVTSAQKNPTAFYLCASSVQGRSNQPQHFGDGTRLSIL.

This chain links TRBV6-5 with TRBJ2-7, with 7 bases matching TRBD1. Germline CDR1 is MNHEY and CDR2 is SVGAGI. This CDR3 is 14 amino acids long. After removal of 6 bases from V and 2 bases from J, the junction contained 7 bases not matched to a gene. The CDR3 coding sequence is TGTGCCAGCAGCCCTGACAGGGACACCTACGAGCAGTACTTC. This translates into CASSPDRDTYEQYF.

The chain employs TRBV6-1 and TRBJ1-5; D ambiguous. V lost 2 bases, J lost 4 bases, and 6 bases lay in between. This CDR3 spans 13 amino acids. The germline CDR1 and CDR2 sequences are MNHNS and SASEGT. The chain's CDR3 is CASSETRNQPQHF. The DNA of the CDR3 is TGTGCCAGCAGTGAAACTCGGAATCAGCCCCAGCATTTT.

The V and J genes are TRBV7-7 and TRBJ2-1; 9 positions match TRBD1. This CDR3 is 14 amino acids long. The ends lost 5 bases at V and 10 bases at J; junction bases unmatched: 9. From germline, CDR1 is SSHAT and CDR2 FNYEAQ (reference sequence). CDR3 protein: CASSPRTGAEEQFF. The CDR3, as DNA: TGTGCCAGCAGCCCTCGGACAGGGGCGGAAGAGCAGTTCTTC.

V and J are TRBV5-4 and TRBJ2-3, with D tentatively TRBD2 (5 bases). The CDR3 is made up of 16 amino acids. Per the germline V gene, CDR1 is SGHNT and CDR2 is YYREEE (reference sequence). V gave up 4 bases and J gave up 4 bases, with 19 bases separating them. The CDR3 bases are TGTGCCAGCAGCCCTGGTGGGAGAGGGCGCGCAGATACGCAGTATTTT. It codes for CASSPGGRGRADTQYF.

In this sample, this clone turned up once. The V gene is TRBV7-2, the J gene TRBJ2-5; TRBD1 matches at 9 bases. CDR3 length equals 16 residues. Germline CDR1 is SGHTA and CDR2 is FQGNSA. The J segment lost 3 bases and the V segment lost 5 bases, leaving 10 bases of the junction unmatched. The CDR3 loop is CASSAPRDRVEETQYF. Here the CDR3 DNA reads TGTGCCAGCAGCGCCCCACGGGACAGGGTGGAAGAGACCCAGTACTTC. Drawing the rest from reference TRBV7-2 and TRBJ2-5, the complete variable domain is GAGVSQSPSNKVTEKGKDVELRCDPISGHTALYWYRQSLGQGLEFLIYFQGNSAPDKSGLPSDRFSAERTGGSVSTLTIQRTQQEDSAVYLCASSAPRDRVEETQYFGPGTRLLVL.

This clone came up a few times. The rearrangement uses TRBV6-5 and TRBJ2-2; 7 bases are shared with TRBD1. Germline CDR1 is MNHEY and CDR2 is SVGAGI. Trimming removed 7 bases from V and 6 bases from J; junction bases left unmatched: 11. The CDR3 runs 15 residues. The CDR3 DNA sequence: TGTGCCAGCACCTCCCCAGGGGGAGTTCCCGGGGAGCTGTTTTTT. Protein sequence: CASTSPGGVPGELFF.

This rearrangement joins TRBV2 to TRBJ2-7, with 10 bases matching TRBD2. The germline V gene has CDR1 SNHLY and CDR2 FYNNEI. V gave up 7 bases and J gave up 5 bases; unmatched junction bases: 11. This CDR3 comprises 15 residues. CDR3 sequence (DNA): TGTGCCAGCAAGGGGGGGGACCTAGCGGGAGACGAGCAGTACTTC. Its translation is CASKGGDLAGDEQYF.

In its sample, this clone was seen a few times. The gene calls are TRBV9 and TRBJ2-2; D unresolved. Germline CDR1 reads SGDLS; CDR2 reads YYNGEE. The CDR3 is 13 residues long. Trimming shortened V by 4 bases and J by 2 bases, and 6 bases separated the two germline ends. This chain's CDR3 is CASSPVNTGELFF. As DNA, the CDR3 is TGTGCCAGCAGCCCAGTAAACACCGGGGAGCTGTTTTTT.

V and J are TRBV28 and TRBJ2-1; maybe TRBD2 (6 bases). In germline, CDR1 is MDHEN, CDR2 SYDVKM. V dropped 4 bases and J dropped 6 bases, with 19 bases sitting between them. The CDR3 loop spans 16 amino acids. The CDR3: CASSSPVVSGLNEQFF. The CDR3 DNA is TGTGCCAGCAGTTCACCCGTGGTTAGCGGCCTCAATGAGCAGTTCTTC.